The clone carrying this T cell receptor (beta chain) has a handful of counts. What it binds is unknown. Libraries were prepared by immunoSEQ multiplex PCR; TCRdb keeps only in-frame clonotypes and omits some of them. The sample holds approximately 29,000 clones, about four fifths seen once. Repertoires were sampled repeatedly during chemoradiotherapy. This sample was taken from a study of chemoradiotherapy in HPV16-positive cancers. General study points: In HPV16-positive patients, HPV-responsive T-cell expansion tracked better recurrence-free survival.

V was trimmed by 5 bases and J by 0 bases, leaving 11 bases between them. Germline lookup yields CDR1 SNHLY and CDR2 FYNNEI. CDR3 size: 15 residues. The gene calls are TRBV2 and TRBJ1-3; D might be TRBD1 (6 bases). The sequence was collected from a human donor with HPV-associated anogenital cancer. The material sequenced was blood, taken from a patient who underwent chemoradiotherapy. CDR3 amino acids: CASSSQGTSGNTIYF. The CDR3 coding sequence is TGTGCCAGCAGTTCCCAGGGGACCTCTGGAAACACCATATATTTT.